The clone carrying this T cell receptor beta chain is termed medium-sized (0.01 to 0.1%). How the authors handled the data: Reference gene primer amplification in the assay estimated nucleated cell counts. Profiling relied on immunoSEQ multiplex PCR, and the TCRdb table lists in-frame clones only, not all of them. The DNA was the basis for D and trimming; V, J and clone size are from that table. The sample holds 35,000 to 40,000 clones, approximately 90% seen once. The entry originates in a study of blood T cell repertoires in COVID-19. As for the study in general: Whether acute or convalescent, the COVID-19 samples came from the United States, Italy and Spain. T cells, B-cell-depleted T cells, or PBMCs supplied cDNA or gDNA.

Germline V CDR1 and CDR2: MNHEY, SVGAGI. The CDR3 covers 11 residues. Trimming left V 11 bases short and J 6 bases short, with 13 bases between. The chain links TRBV6-5 to TRBJ1-1; D gene ambiguous. Source material: peripheral blood. This receptor was taken from a man in his 70s with acute or convalescent COVID-19. CDR3 sequence reads: CASHNEAEAFF. CDR3 in DNA: TGTGCCTCCCACAACGAAGCTGAAGCTTTCTTT.